The clone carrying this T cell receptor (beta chain) occurred once. CDR1 SQVTM and CDR2 ANQGSEA come from the germline V gene. CDR3 length: 15 amino acids. Trimming removed 3 bases at V and 2 bases at J, with 13 bases between. The sample comes from a study of blood T cell repertoires in COVID-19. Authors' methods: Cell counts per sample came from amplifying reference gene primers. Sequencing was performed with immunoSEQ multiplex PCR; in TCRdb, only in-frame clones are kept and a portion is missing. D and trimming were read from the DNA, whereas the V and J calls and clone size are those reported in that table. The repertoire consists of approximately 64,000 clones, with 88% occurring once and the leading ten covering over 3%.

The chain carries TRBV29-1 and TRBJ2-2; D possibly corresponds to TRBD1 (6 bases). The receptor's source is a man between 65 and 85 years old with acute or convalescent COVID-19. Sequenced: peripheral blood. The CDR3 region is CSVDGAGTNTGELFF. The CDR3 DNA follows: TGCAGCGTTGATGGGGCAGGGACAAACACCGGGGAGCTGTTTTTT.